This T cell receptor beta chain is drawn from a study of shared clonotypes between healthy human individuals. V shed 4 bases and J 8 bases; nucleotides not matched to a gene: 8. The CDR3 extends over 14 amino acids. In germline, CDR1 is SGDLS, CDR2 YYNGEE. The assay was immunoSEQ multiplex PCR, and TCRdb's table has in-frame clones only and misses some. This sample carries millions of clones, roughly 94% of them seen once, and the ten largest clones take 0.13%. This TCR was recovered from a man aged 18 to 29 in good health. This chain uses TRBV9 with TRBJ1-4, with 7 bases identical to TRBD1. Input material: naive CD4+ T cells sorted from blood. Stated subset: CD45RA+ positively selected. The CDR3 nucleotides read TGTGCCAGCAGCCCTTCCCAGGGGGGCGAAAAACTGTTTTTT. It translates to CASSPSQGGEKLFF.